A selection of T cell receptor beta chains follows, all from one sample in a study of blood T cell repertoires in COVID-19. The method was immunoSEQ multiplex PCR; TCRdb's version includes in-frame clones alone and lacks a portion of them. Of 100,000 or so clones listed, roughly 84% are singletons. The sample consisted of peripheral blood. The receptors originated from a man aged 70 or older with active or convalescent COVID-19. Both conserved end residues are part of each CDR3. Each record gives: D gene, clone size, V gene, J gene, CDR3 DNA, CDR3 protein. A D gene is named only where the DNA matches it firmly. Size tells how often a clone was seen (once, few, many) or the class of an expanded clone, and some rows leave it out.

d_call: -; clone_size: -; v_call: TRBV6-5; j_call: TRBJ2-2; cdr3_nt: TGTGCCAGCAACTTGGAGAGGGTCCCCGGGGAGCTGTTTTTT; cdr3_aa: CASNLERVPGELFF
d_call: -; clone_size: -; v_call: TRBV5-6; j_call: TRBJ1-5; cdr3_nt: TGTGCCAGCAGCCTGACAGTTGGGGTTGGCAATCAGCCCCAGCATTTT; cdr3_aa: CASSLTVGVGNQPQHF
d_call: TRBD2; clone_size: -; v_call: TRBV4-2; j_call: TRBJ2-2; cdr3_nt: TGTGCCAGCAGCCCCCCGGGACTAGCGGGTGGGGAGCTGTTTTTT; cdr3_aa: CASSPPGLAGGELFF
d_call: -; clone_size: -; v_call: TRBV13; j_call: TRBJ2-3; cdr3_nt: TGTGCCAGCAGCCCTCGGGACACTCTTTCCACAGATACGCAGTATTTT; cdr3_aa: CASSPRDTLSTDTQYF
d_call: -; clone_size: -; v_call: TRBV6-5; j_call: TRBJ1-3; cdr3_nt: TGTGCCAGCAGCTACTCTTCGGGGGGCTCTGGAAACACCATATATTTT; cdr3_aa: CASSYSSGGSGNTIYF
d_call: TRBD1; clone_size: few; v_call: TRBV3-1/TRBV3-2; j_call: TRBJ2-7; cdr3_nt: TGTGCCAGCAGCCAGGGGACAGGCCCATACGAGCAGTACTTC; cdr3_aa: CASSQGTGPYEQYF
d_call: TRBD1; clone_size: -; v_call: TRBV29-1; j_call: TRBJ2-2; cdr3_nt: TGCAGCGTTCCGGGTCCAGGGGGTACCGGGGAGCTGTTTTTT; cdr3_aa: CSVPGPGGTGELFF
d_call: TRBD1; clone_size: -; v_call: TRBV18; j_call: TRBJ1-3; cdr3_nt: TGTGCCAGCTCACCCGGGACAGGGGGTCCCTCTGGAAACACCATATATTTT; cdr3_aa: CASSPGTGGPSGNTIYF
d_call: TRBD1; clone_size: once; v_call: TRBV5-1; j_call: TRBJ1-2; cdr3_nt: TGCGCCAGCAGTCGCGGACAGGTGGTTAACTATGGCTACACCTTC; cdr3_aa: CASSRGQVVNYGYTF
d_call: TRBD1; clone_size: -; v_call: TRBV5-6; j_call: TRBJ1-4; cdr3_nt: TGTGCCAGCAGCTTGAGAGGGGGCAATGTTGAAAAACTGTTTTTT; cdr3_aa: CASSLRGGNVEKLFF